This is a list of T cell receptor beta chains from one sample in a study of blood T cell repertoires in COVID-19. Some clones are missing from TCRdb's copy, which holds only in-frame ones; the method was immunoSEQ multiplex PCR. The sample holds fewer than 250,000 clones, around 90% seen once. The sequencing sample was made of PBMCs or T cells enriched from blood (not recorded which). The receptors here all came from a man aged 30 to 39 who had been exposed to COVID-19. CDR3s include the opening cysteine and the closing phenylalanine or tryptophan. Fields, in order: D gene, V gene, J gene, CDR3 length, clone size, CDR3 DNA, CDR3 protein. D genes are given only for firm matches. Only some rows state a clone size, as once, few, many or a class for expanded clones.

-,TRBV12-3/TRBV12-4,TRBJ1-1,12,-,TGTGCCAGCAGTTTTTCTAACACTGAAGCTTTCTTT,CASSFSNTEAFF
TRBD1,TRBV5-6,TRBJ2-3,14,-,TGTGCCAGCAGCTGGCAGGGGGCGTCGGATACGCAGTATTTT,CASSWQGASDTQYF
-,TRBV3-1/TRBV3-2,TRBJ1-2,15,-,TGTGCCAGCAGCCGAGACCGGGACTCTAACTATGGCTACACCTTC,CASSRDRDSNYGYTF
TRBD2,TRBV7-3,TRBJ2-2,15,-,TGTGCCAGCAGCCCACAGCGGGGATACACCGGGGAGCTGTTTTTT,CASSPQRGYTGELFF
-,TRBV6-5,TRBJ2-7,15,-,TGTGCCAGCAGCGGGGTTGGAGGGTGGACCTACGAGCAGTACTTC,CASSGVGGWTYEQYF
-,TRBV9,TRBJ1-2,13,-,TGTGCCAGCAGCGTAGACGAGGGTGATGGCTACACCTTC,CASSVDEGDGYTF
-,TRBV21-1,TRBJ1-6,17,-,TGTGCCAGCAGGGACAGGGACCGTCAACCCGAATTTTCACCCCTCCACTTT,CASRDRDRQPEFSPLHF
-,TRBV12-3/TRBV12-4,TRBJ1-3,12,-,TGTGCCAGCAGTTCCCGCTACAACACCATATATTTT,CASSSRYNTIYF
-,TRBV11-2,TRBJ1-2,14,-,TGTGCCAGCAGCTTAGAACGGGGGGTAGGTGGCTACACCTTC,CASSLERGVGGYTF
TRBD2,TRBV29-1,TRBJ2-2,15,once,TGCAGCGTTGCTGGACTAGCGGGGGCCACCGGGGAGCTGTTTTTT,CSVAGLAGATGELFF
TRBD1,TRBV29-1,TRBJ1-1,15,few,TGCAGCGTCGATAGTACACAGGGGGAGGACACTGAAGCTTTCTTT,CSVDSTQGEDTEAFF
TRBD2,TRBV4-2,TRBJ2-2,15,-,TGTGCCAGCAGCCAAGATTTGCGGGAGGGGGGGGAGCTGTTTTTT,CASSQDLREGGELFF
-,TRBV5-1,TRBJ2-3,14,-,TGCGCCAGCAGCCAAGGGGTTTTCACAGATACGCAGTATTTT,CASSQGVFTDTQYF
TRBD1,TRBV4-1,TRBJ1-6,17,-,TGCGCCAGCAGCCAGCCGGGACAGATTTACTATAATTCACCCCTCCACTTT,CASSQPGQIYYNSPLHF
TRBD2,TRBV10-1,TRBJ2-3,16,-,TGCGCCAGCGGTTTGGGACTAGCGGGGATCACAGATACGCAGTATTTT,CASGLGLAGITDTQYF
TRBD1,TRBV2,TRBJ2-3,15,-,TGTGCCAGCAGTGAAGGGGGGACAGGGGCAGATACGCAGTATTTT,CASSEGGTGADTQYF
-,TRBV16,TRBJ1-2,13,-,TGTGCCAGCAGCCAAGGGCAGGACTATGGCTACACCTTC,CASSQGQDYGYTF
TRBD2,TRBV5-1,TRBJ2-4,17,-,TGCGCCAGCAGCCCAGGACTAGCGGGGGGGCTAATGAACATTCAGTACTTC,CASSPGLAGGLMNIQYF
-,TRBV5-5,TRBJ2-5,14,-,TGTGCCAGCAGCTCCGGACTGCGACAAGAGACCCAGTACTTC,CASSSGLRQETQYF
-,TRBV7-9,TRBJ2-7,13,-,TGTGCCAGCAGACCCCTAGCTGTCGGCGAGCAGTACTTC,CASRPLAVGEQYF
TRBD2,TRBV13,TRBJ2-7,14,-,TGTGCCAGCAGCTACCGGACTAGCGGCTACGAGCAGTACTTC,CASSYRTSGYEQYF
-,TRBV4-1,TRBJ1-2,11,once,TGCGCCAGCAGCCCCCCGGGGGGGATCCGCTTC,CASSPPGGIRF
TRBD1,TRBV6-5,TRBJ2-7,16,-,TGTGCCAGCAGTTACAGGGGGGACAGGCCTTCCTACGAGCAGTACTTC,CASSYRGDRPSYEQYF
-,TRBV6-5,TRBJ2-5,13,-,TGTGCCAGCCGCCGTAGCGGTCAAGAGACCCAGTACTTC,CASRRSGQETQYF
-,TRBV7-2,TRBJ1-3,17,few,TGTGCCAGCAGCTTAACTGACAGGTCTTACTCTGGAAACACCATATATTTT,CASSLTDRSYSGNTIYF
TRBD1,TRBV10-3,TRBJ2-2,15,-,TGTGCCATCAGCTTCCGGGACAGCAACACCGGGGAGCTGTTTTTT,CAISFRDSNTGELFF
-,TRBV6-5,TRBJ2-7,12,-,TGTGCCAGCAACGCAGGGTTCTACGAGCAGTACTTC,CASNAGFYEQYF
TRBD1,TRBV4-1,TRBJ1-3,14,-,TGCGCCAGCAGCTCCGGGACAGGGTCATACACCATATATTTT,CASSSGTGSYTIYF
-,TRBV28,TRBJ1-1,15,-,TGTGCCAGCAGTCTTCTGACAGCCACGAACACTGAAGCTTTCTTT,CASSLLTATNTEAFF
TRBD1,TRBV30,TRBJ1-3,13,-,TGTGCCTGGAGGGGGACAGCTGGAAACACCATATATTTT,CAWRGTAGNTIYF
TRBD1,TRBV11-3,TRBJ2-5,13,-,TGTGCCAGCAGCCGACAGGGGGGAGAGACCCAGTACTTC,CASSRQGGETQYF
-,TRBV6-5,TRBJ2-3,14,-,TGTGCCAGCCGGACAGAACGAAACTCAGATACGCAGTATTTT,CASRTERNSDTQYF
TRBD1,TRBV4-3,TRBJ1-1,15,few,TGCGCCAGCAGCTCGGGACAGGGGGTTCTGGCTGAAGCTTTCTTT,CASSSGQGVLAEAFF
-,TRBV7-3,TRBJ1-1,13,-,TGTGCCAGCAGCTTAGGGGGCGGCACTGAAGCTTTCTTT,CASSLGGGTEAFF
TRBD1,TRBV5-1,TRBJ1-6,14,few,TGCGCCAGCACTTTAGACAGGGGCGATTCACCCCTCCACTTT,CASTLDRGDSPLHF
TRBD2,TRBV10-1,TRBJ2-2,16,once,TGCGCCAGCAGTGAGTTGAGCGGGACCAACACCGGGGAGCTGTTTTTT,CASSELSGTNTGELFF
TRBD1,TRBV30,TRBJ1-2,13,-,TGTGCCTGGGGGACAGGGGGGAACTATGGCTACACCTTC,CAWGTGGNYGYTF
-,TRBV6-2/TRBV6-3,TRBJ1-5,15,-,TGTGCCAGCAGTTACCCGTTATACAGGGACCAGCCCCAGCATTTT,CASSYPLYRDQPQHF
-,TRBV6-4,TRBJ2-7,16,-,TGTGCCAGCAGTGACCTCAGAGGCGGTTCGTTCTACGAGCAGTACTTC,CASSDLRGGSFYEQYF
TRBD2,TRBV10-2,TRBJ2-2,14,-,TGCGCCAGCAGCCTAGCGGGGGGGGGCGGGGAGCTGTTTTTT,CASSLAGGGGELFF
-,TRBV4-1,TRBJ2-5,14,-,TGCGCCAGCAGCCAATATAGCCTGGAGGAGACCCAGTACTTC,CASSQYSLEETQYF
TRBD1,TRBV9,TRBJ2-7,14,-,TGTGCCAGCAGCGCCCCGGGACAGGGGGCCGAGCAGTACTTC,CASSAPGQGAEQYF
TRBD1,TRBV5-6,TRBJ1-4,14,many,TGTGCCAGCAGCTACGGGACAGAGAATGAAAAACTGTTTTTT,CASSYGTENEKLFF
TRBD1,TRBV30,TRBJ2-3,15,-,TGTGCCTGGAGGGCTGACAGGGGATTCACAGATACGCAGTATTTT,CAWRADRGFTDTQYF
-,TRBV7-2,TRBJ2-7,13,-,TGTGCCAGCAGCCCCCAGGGTGGGTACGAGCAGTACTTC,CASSPQGGYEQYF
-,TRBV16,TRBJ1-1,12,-,TGTGCCAGCAGCTCTAGACGCAGTGAAGCTTTCTTT,CASSSRRSEAFF
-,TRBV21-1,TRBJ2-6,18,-,TGTGCCAGCCTAATGCTCGGACAGGGCGACTCTGGGGCCAACGTCCTGACTTTC,CASLMLGQGDSGANVLTF
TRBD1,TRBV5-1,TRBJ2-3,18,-,TGCGCCAGCAGCTTGCGGTGGACAGGAAAGGAGTACACAGATACGCAGTATTTT,CASSLRWTGKEYTDTQYF
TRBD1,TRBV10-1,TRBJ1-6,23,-,TGCGCCAGCAGTGAGCCAGGGGAAAACCAACTACAGGGGTTTTTCTCCTATAATTCACCCCTCCACTTT,CASSEPGENQLQGFFSYNSPLHF
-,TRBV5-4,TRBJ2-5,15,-,TGTGCCAGCAGCTTGGGGCTAGCTCGGCGAGAGACCCAGTACTTC,CASSLGLARRETQYF